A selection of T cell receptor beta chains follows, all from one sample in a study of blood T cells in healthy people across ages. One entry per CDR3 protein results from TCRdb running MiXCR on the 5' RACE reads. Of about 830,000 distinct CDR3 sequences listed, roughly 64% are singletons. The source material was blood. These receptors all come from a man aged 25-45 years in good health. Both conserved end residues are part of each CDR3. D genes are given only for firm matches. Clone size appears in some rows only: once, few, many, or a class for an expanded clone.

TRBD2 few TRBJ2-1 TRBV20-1 CSARESERGLAAYNEQFF TGCAGTGCTAGAGAGTCGGAGCGGGGACTAGCGGCCTACAATGAGCAGTTCTTC
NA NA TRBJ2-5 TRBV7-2 CASTVLRGNEQYF TGTGCCAGCACCGTACTTAGGGGGAATGAGCAGTACTTC
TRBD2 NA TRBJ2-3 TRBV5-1 CASSLAKVASGVTDTQYF TGCGCCAGCAGCTTGGCTAAGGTTGCTAGCGGGGTCACAGATACGCAGTATTTT
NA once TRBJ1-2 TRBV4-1 CASSPTGVRGYGYTF TGCGCCAGCAGTCCCACGGGAGTCCGGGGCTATGGCTACACCTTC
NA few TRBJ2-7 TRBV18 CASSPQNYEQYF TGTGCCAGCTCACCACAGAACTACGAGCAGTACTTC
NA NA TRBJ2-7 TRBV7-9 CASSARQVRSYEQYF TGTGCCAGCAGCGCCAGACAGGTTAGGTCCTACGAGCAGTACTTC
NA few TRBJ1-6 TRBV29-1 CSVAEGRGSPLHF TGCAGCGTCGCGGAGGGCAGGGGTTCACCCCTCCACTTT
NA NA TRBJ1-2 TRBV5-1 CASSSLGLEGNYGYTF TGCGCCAGCAGCTCCTTGGGGTTAGAGGGGAACTATGGCTACACCTTC
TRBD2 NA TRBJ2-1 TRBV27 CASSWTSGVNEQFF TGTGCCAGCAGCTGGACTAGCGGGGTCAATGAGCAGTTCTTC
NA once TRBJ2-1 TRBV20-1 CSARDGTGRSYNEQFF TGCAGTGCTAGAGATGGGACGGGTCGCTCCTACAATGAGCAGTTCTTC
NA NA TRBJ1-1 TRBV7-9 CASSQPGARDTEAFF TGTGCCAGCAGTCAACCCGGGGCGCGGGACACTGAAGCTTTCTTT
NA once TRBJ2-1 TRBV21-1 CASRAIFNEQFF TGTGCCAGCAGGGCGATATTCAATGAGCAGTTCTTC
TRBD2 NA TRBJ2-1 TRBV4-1 CASSHRIAGVSEGEQFF TGCGCCAGCAGCCACCGGATAGCGGGGGTCTCAGAAGGGGAGCAGTTCTTC
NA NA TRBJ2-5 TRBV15 CATSHRHKQETQYF TGTGCCACCAGCCACAGACACAAACAAGAGACCCAGTACTTC